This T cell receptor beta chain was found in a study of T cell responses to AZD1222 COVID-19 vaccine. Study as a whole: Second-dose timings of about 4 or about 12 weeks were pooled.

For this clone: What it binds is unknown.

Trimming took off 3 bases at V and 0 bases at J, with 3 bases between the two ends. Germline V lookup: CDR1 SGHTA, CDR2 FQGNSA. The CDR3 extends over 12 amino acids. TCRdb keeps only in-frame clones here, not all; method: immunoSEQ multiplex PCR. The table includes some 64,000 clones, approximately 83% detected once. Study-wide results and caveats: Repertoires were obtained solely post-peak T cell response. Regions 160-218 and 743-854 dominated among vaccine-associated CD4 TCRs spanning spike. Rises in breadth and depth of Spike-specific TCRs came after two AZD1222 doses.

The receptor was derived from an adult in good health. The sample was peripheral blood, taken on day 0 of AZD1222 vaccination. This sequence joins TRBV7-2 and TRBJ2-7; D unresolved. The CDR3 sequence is CASSFSSYEQYF. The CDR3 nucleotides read TGTGCCAGCAGCTTTTCCTCCTACGAGCAGTACTTC.